This record looks at one TCR beta chain sequence and its context. The assay was immunoSEQ multiplex PCR, and TCRdb's table has in-frame clones only and misses some. This table has around 26,000 clones, 85% appearing once. The data are from a study of OX40 agonist ivuxolimab in advanced cancers. Study context: Enrolled patients in dose escalation had cancers that were hepatocellular carcinoma, melanoma, renal cell or head and neck cancer.

In germline, CDR1 is SGHRS, CDR2 YFSETQ. V shed 0 bases and J shed 4 bases, with 11 bases lying between them. The CDR3 covers 15 residues. This clonotype was sampled from an adult with an advanced solid tumor such as melanoma, head and neck, liver or kidney cancer. The chain combines TRBV5-1 with TRBJ1-3, with D maybe TRBD1 (5 bases). Specimen: CD4+ or CD8+ T cells sorted from blood, collected in a trial of the OX40 agonist ivuxolimab. The CDR3 DNA follows: TGCGCCAGCAGCTTGGAGACTGGGGCGGGAAACACCATATATTTT. Its protein is CASSLETGAGNTIYF.